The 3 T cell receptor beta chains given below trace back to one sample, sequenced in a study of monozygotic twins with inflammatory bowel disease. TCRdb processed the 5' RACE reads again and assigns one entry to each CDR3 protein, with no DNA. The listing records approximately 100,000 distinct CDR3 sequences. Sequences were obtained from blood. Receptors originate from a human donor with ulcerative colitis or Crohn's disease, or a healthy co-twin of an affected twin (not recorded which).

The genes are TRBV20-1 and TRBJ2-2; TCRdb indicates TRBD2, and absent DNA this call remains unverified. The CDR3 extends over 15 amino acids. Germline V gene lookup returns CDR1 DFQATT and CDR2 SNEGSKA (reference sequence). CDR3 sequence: CSAREREGGSRELFF.

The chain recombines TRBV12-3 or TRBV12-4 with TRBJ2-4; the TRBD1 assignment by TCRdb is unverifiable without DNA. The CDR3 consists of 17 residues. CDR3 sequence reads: CASSLGRDRGTENMQYF.

The CDR3 here is CASSFPPAGNNEQFF. The J gene is TRBJ2-1, the V gene TRBV11-2; TCRdb's D call, TRBD2, is unchecked because there is no DNA. Germline V gene data show CDR1 as SGHAT and CDR2 as FQNNGV. The CDR3 contains 15 residues.